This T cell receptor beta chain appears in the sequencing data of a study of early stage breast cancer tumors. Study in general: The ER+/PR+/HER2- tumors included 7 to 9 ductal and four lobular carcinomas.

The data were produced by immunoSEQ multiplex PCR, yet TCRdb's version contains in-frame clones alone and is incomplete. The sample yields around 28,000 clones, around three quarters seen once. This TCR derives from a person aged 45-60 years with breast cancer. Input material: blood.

The CDR3 sequence: CASSLTSGGYEQYF. The CDR3 DNA is TGTGCCAGCAGCTTGACTAGCGGGGGTTACGAGCAGTACTTC. The chain joins TRBV5-5 to TRBJ2-7; 11 bases align to TRBD2. CDR3 length: 14 amino acids. Per germline, CDR1 SGHKS and CDR2 YYEKEE (reference sequence). After removal of 1 base from V and 4 bases from J, the junction contained 1 base not matched to a gene.